These 31 T cell receptor beta chains share one sample of origin, sequenced in a study of T cells in Graves' hyperthyroidism and ophthalmopathy. The TCR beta CDR3 regions underwent amplification using RNA transcripts as the source. The primer set for the first-round RT-PCR of the TCR CDR3 was HTBI. TCRdb re-derived calls from the multiplex PCR reads in MiXCR, one entry per CDR3 protein. Here the sample spans 370,000 or so distinct CDR3 sequences, around 14% being singletons. Sequenced sample: blood. The receptors were sampled from a woman between 18 and 29 years old with Graves' hyperthyroidism that later progressed to Graves' ophthalmopathy.

This clonotype has at least ten counts. J is TRBJ2-3 and V is TRBV20-1; TRBD2 agrees at 8 bases. Germline V gene data show CDR1 as DFQATT and CDR2 as SNEGSKA (reference sequence). J gave up 2 bases and V 2 bases, and 6 bases lay outside the gene matches. CDR3 length: 15 amino acids. CDR3 coding DNA: TGCAGTGCTAGAAATAGCGGGAAGGTCACAGATACGCAGTATTTT. This encodes CSARNSGKVTDTQYF.

The chain recombines TRBV5-5 with TRBJ2-7, with TRBD2 identical over 9 bases. V gave up 0 bases and J gave up 6 bases; unmatched junction bases: 7. This CDR3 spans 15 amino acids. Per germline, CDR1 SGHKS and CDR2 YYEKEE (reference sequence). The CDR3 sequence is CASSLAREGLPEQYF. The CDR3 bases are TGTGCCAGCAGCTTGGCGCGGGAGGGCCTACCCGAGCAGTACTTC.

This clonotype was counted many times. The chain employs TRBV28 and TRBJ2-5; D is uncertain. CDR1 is MDHEN, CDR2 SYDVKM, per germline. The CDR3 extends over 15 amino acids. Trimming took off 5 bases at V and 5 bases at J, with 18 bases between the two ends. CDR3 loop: CASSPKIPAVETQYF. The CDR3 nucleotides read TGTGCCAGCAGTCCTAAAATCCCCGCGGTTGAGACCCAGTACTTC.

This clonotype came up many times. The chain employs TRBV27 and TRBJ2-1, with D tentatively TRBD2 (6 bases). Germline CDR1 reads MNHEY; CDR2 reads SMNVEV (reference sequence). The CDR3 spans 16 residues. The V end was cut by 4 bases, the J end by 4 bases, with 17 bases between. CDR3 sequence reads: CASSSLGGAGYNEQFF. CDR3 coding DNA: TGTGCCAGCAGTTCCCTCGGCGGGGCCGGATACAATGAGCAGTTCTTC.

This clonotype was detected only a few times. The chain uses TRBV30 and TRBJ1-5, with a tentative D call TRBD1 (5 bases). The V and J ends lost 1 base and 1 base respectively, with 8 bases between them. The V gene's germline CDR1 is GTSNPN and CDR2 SVGIG (reference sequence). This CDR3 is built from 14 residues. The chain's CDR3 is CAWSEGDSNQPQHF. The DNA of the CDR3 is TGTGCCTGGAGTGAAGGGGACAGCAATCAGCCCCAGCATTTT.

The chain uses TRBV18 and TRBJ2-2, with 10 nucleotides matching TRBD2. Losses at the gene ends were 2 bases for V and 4 bases for J; bases not matched to a gene: 4. Germline V lookup: CDR1 KGHSH, CDR2 LQKENI. This CDR3 comprises 16 residues. DNA for the CDR3: TGTGCCAGCTCACCAGGGCTAGCGGGAGCCACCGGGGAGCTGTTTTTT. Translation: CASSPGLAGATGELFF.

There are a few counts of this clonotype. The rearrangement uses TRBV19 and TRBJ2-3, with D possibly being TRBD2 (6 bases). The CDR3 has 13 residues. CDR1 is LNHDA and CDR2 is SQIVND in the germline V gene (reference sequence). Trimming stripped 8 bases from V and 8 bases from J, with 17 bases between. CDR3 region: CASRDLGEGTQYF. DNA of the CDR3: TGTGCCAGTCGGGACTTGGGTGAAGGTACGCAGTATTTT.

This clonotype was seen at least ten times. This chain uses TRBV12-3 or TRBV12-4 with TRBJ2-7, with 9 bases identical to TRBD2. This CDR3 contains 14 residues. Trimming took 7 bases from V and 4 from J; bases not matched to a gene: 8. The CDR3, as DNA: TGTGCCAGCACCGTATCCGGACTAGCGTACGAGCAGTACTTC. Translating it yields CASTVSGLAYEQYF.

This clonotype was seen a handful of times. V usage is TRBV13 and J usage is TRBJ2-7, with TRBD2 matching over 11 bases. CDR1 is PRHDT and CDR2 is FYEKMQ in the germline V gene (reference sequence). The trim removed 5 bases at V and 3 bases at J, leaving 9 bases unmatched. CDR3 length: 16 residues. CDR3 protein: CASSTRPGLADYEQYF. CDR3 in DNA: TGTGCCAGCAGCACCAGACCGGGACTAGCGGACTACGAGCAGTACTTC.

The sample holds many counts of this clonotype. This chain uses TRBV30 with TRBJ2-5, with TRBD2 identical over 10 bases. V lost 0 bases and J lost 4; bases outside the gene matches: 8. This CDR3 contains 16 residues. Germline lookup yields CDR1 GTSNPN and CDR2 SVGIG (reference sequence). CDR3 DNA: TGTGCCTGGAGTGTAGGACTAGCGGCGATGGGAGAGACCCAGTACTTC. This encodes CAWSVGLAAMGETQYF.

The sample holds many counts of this clonotype. This chain uses TRBV6-1 with TRBJ1-1; D not resolved. V lost 11 bases and J 1 base, leaving 14 bases between the germline ends. The CDR3 covers 13 residues. The germline V gene encodes CDR1 MNHNS and CDR2 SASEGT. DNA for the CDR3: TGTGCCTGCCAGATGAACTCGAACACTGAAGCTTTCTTT. It is translated as CACQMNSNTEAFF.

This clonotype occurred many times. Compared with germline, one end of the junction differs, possibly owing to a read error. The J gene is TRBJ1-2, the V gene TRBV6-1; D might be TRBD1 (5 bases). This CDR3 contains 12 residues. Germline V gene data show CDR1 as MNHNS and CDR2 as SASEGT. The CDR3 region is CASSRDNYGYTF. The CDR3 bases are TGCGCCAGCAGCCGGGACAACTATGGCTACACCTTC.

The V and J genes are TRBV20-1 and TRBJ2-2; D is possibly TRBD1 (6 bases). Germline V gene sequence: CDR1 DFQATT, CDR2 SNEGSKA (reference sequence). CDR3 length: 14 amino acids. V lost 5 bases, J lost 14 bases, and 24 bases lay in between. The DNA of the CDR3 is TGCAGTGCTCCACGGTGGGACATTGGCGCAGGACTGTTTTTT. This encodes CSAPRWDIGAGLFF.

There are many counts of this clonotype. The chain carries TRBV30 and TRBJ1-2; D is unresolved. The CDR3 extends over 18 amino acids. The germline V and J ends were trimmed by 3 bases and 5 bases, with 28 bases remaining between them. CDR1 is GTSNPN, CDR2 SVGIG, per germline (reference sequence). CDR3 in amino acids: CAWSVESQAASIRYGYTF. DNA for the CDR3: TGTGCCTGGAGCGTCGAGTCCCAAGCGGCATCGATTCGGTATGGCTACACCTTC. The whole variable domain, remainder taken from reference TRBV30 and TRBJ1-2, is SQTIHQWPATLVQPVGSPLSLECTVEGTSNPNLYWYRQAAGRGLQLLFYSVGIGQISSEVPQNLSASRPQDRQFILSSKKLLLSDSGFYLCAWSVESQAASIRYGYTFGSGTRLTVV.

The sample holds a few counts of this clonotype. The chain links TRBV7-8 to TRBJ2-3; D is ambiguous. The germline gives CDR1 SGHVS, CDR2 FQNEAQ. Trimming removed 2 bases from V and 4 bases from J, with 7 bases in between. The CDR3 is 13 amino acids. The DNA of the CDR3 is TGTGCCAGCAGCTTATGGACCCCAGATACGCAGTATTTT. This sequence encodes CASSLWTPDTQYF.

This clonotype has a count of ten or more. The chain carries TRBV12-3 or TRBV12-4 and TRBJ1-2; 7 nucleotides line up with TRBD1. The CDR3 is 15 residues long. The V segment lost 4 bases and the J segment 2 bases; nucleotides outside the gene matches: 7. CDR3 sequence reads: CASSSVQGPNYGYTF. Here the CDR3 DNA reads TGTGCCAGCAGTTCGGTACAGGGGCCCAACTATGGCTACACCTTC.

V gene TRBV10-3 combines with J gene TRBJ2-2; TRBD2 matches at 9 bases. Germline trimming cut 3 bases from V and 0 bases from J; bases unmatched to any gene: 5. CDR3 size: 17 residues. From germline, CDR1 is ENHRY and CDR2 SYGVKD. The CDR3 here is CAISDLAGRPNTGELFF. CDR3 nucleotide sequence: TGTGCCATCAGTGATCTAGCGGGAAGGCCGAACACCGGGGAGCTGTTTTTT.

About this clonotype: A clone one base away is much larger, so this may be a read error. The chain couples TRBV29-1 to TRBJ2-7; maybe TRBD2 (5 bases). The CDR3 sequence is 12 residues long. Germline assignment: CDR1 SQVTM and CDR2 ANQGSEA. The CDR3 DNA reads as TGCAGCGGTGGGGAGAGCTCCTGCGAGCAGTACTTC. Its protein product is CSGGESSCEQYF.

This clonotype occurred many times. V usage is TRBV6-1 and J usage is TRBJ1-6; D is unresolved. CDR1 is MNHNS, CDR2 SASEGT, per germline. V lost 5 bases, J lost 7 bases, and 24 bases lay in between. CDR3 length equals 18 residues. CDR3 loop: CASSKVEGTPSRNSPLHF. Here the CDR3 DNA reads TGTGCCAGCAGTAAGGTGGAGGGAACCCCATCACGGAATTCACCCCTCCACTTT.

The chain links TRBV29-1 to TRBJ2-1; 7 nucleotides line up with TRBD1. The CDR3 totals 11 residues. CDR1 and CDR2 (germline): SQVTM, ANQGSEA. V dropped 7 bases and J dropped 14; count of bases not matched to a gene: 11. CDR3 sequence reads: CSAWTGPFEFF. The CDR3 DNA follows: TGCAGCGCTTGGACAGGCCCTTTCGAGTTCTTC.

This clonotype was seen a handful of times. The J gene is TRBJ2-1, the V gene TRBV4-1; 10 bases agree with TRBD1. The trim removed 5 bases at V and 6 bases at J, leaving 7 bases unmatched. Germline loops: CDR1 MGHRA, CDR2 YSYEKL. The CDR3 has 15 amino acids. The CDR3: CASSGGQGGVNEQFF. CDR3 bases: TGCGCCAGCAGCGGCGGACAGGGGGGTGTCAATGAGCAGTTCTTC.

This clonotype was seen ten or more times. J is TRBJ2-5 and V is TRBV20-1; TRBD2 agrees at 10 bases. Germline loops: CDR1 DFQATT, CDR2 SNEGSKA (reference sequence). CDR3 length equals 16 residues. V lost 0 bases to trimming and J lost 5 bases; unmatched junction nucleotides: 9. The CDR3, as DNA: TGCAGTGCTAGAGATAGCAGCGGGAGGGCCTGGGAGACCCAGTACTTC. The encoded protein is CSARDSSGRAWETQYF.

There are many counts of this clonotype. This chain joins TRBV20-1 and TRBJ2-3; D is perhaps TRBD1 or TRBD2 (5 bases each). The CDR3 consists of 13 residues. Germline CDR1 reads DFQATT; CDR2 reads SNEGSKA (reference sequence). Trimming took off 3 bases at V and 2 bases at J, with 9 bases between the two ends. CDR3 sequence reads: CSASLGVTDTQYF. As DNA, the CDR3 is TGCAGTGCTAGCCTGGGGGTCACAGATACGCAGTATTTT.

The rearrangement joins TRBV9 to TRBJ1-5; 7 nucleotides line up with TRBD1. The CDR3 is 16 residues long. J was trimmed by 1 base and V by 0 bases; bases with no gene match: 4. Germline V gene lookup returns CDR1 SGDLS and CDR2 YYNGEE. The CDR3 protein is CASSVGGGESNQPQHF. In DNA form, the CDR3 reads TGTGCCAGCAGCGTAGGAGGGGGCGAGAGCAATCAGCCCCAGCATTTT.

This clonotype was detected a few times. CDR3 sequence reads: CASSSDGNEQYF. CDR3 DNA: TGTGCCAGCAGCTCGGATGGTAACGAGCAGTACTTC. This chain connects TRBV7-6 to TRBJ2-7; no clear D gene. The germline CDR1 and CDR2 sequences are SGHVS and FNYEAQ. The CDR3 is 12 amino acids. V was cut by 4 bases and J by 5 bases, with 9 bases left in between.

DNA of the CDR3: TGTGCCAGCAGCCCTCTAGCGGGAGGGTCAGATACGCAGTATTTT. Its protein product is CASSPLAGGSDTQYF. The chain joins TRBV6-4 to TRBJ2-3, with 12 bases that match TRBD2. The germline V gene encodes CDR1 MRHNA and CDR2 SNTAGT. The junction had 5 bases not matched to a gene; V was cut back by 6 bases and J by 4 bases. This CDR3 has 15 residues.

This clonotype showed up just a few times. The chain couples TRBV29-1 to TRBJ1-2; 9 nucleotides line up with TRBD1. CDR1 is SQVTM and CDR2 is ANQGSEA in the germline V gene. Losses at the gene ends were 4 bases for V and 8 bases for J; bases not matched to a gene: 2. CDR3 size: 11 residues. The CDR3 region is CSVGDRAGYTF. The DNA for the CDR3 is TGCAGCGTTGGGGACAGGGCAGGCTACACCTTC.

This clonotype was found many times. The chain employs TRBV5-6 and TRBJ2-7; D gene ambiguous. Deletions cut 5 bases from V and 9 bases from J, with 15 bases between. The length of the CDR3 is 12 residues. The germline V gene has CDR1 SGHDT and CDR2 YYEEEE. The CDR3 here is CASSQGRRGQYF. The CDR3 DNA reads TGTGCCAGCAGTCAAGGCAGGCGTGGGCAGTACTTC.

This clonotype was seen at least ten times. This chain connects TRBV12-3 or TRBV12-4 to TRBJ2-1; no firm D call. V was clipped by 3 bases and J by 4 bases, with 22 bases between them. There are 18 residues in the CDR3. CDR3 bases: TGTGCCAGCAGTTTCTGGCCCGCCCGAGCGCCGGCATACAATGAGCAGTTCTTC. Protein sequence: CASSFWPARAPAYNEQFF.

This clonotype was observed a few times. Sequence at one end of the junction differs from germline and may be a read error. The CDR3 protein is CSARDQGSAMNTEVFF. The DNA for the CDR3 is TGCAGTGCTAGAGATCAAGGGTCTGCCATGAACACTGAAGTTTTCTTT. This sequence joins TRBV20-1 and TRBJ1-1; D is unresolved. This CDR3 comprises 16 residues. From germline, CDR1 is DFQATT and CDR2 SNEGSKA (reference sequence).

At least ten counts were recorded for this clonotype. V usage is TRBV20-1 and J usage is TRBJ1-6; TRBD1 is a possible D gene (6 bases). This CDR3 is built from 14 residues. V lost 6 bases to trimming and J lost 2 bases, with 11 bases between them. Germline V gene lookup returns CDR1 DFQATT and CDR2 SNEGSKA (reference sequence). The CDR3 loop is CSAKRDTYNSPLHF. The CDR3 region has the DNA TGCAGTGCGAAGCGGGACACCTATAATTCACCCCTCCACTTT.